The 4 T cell receptor beta chains below were found in one sample sequenced in a study of blood T cells in healthy people across ages. A second about 6 to 12 cycle PCR used barcoded and J-beta primers. TCRdb reprocessed the 5' RACE reads via MiXCR and lists one record per CDR3 protein. Of around 1,800,000 distinct CDR3 sequences in the sample, approximately 39% were seen once. Source material: blood. Every receptor here comes from a human donor in good health.

Only a few counts were recorded for this clonotype. This chain uses TRBV6-2 or TRBV6-3 with TRBJ1-1; no clear D gene. The V end was cut by 2 bases, the J end by 0 bases, with 7 bases between. The CDR3 is 14 amino acids. Germline V gene data show CDR1 as MNHEY and CDR2 as SVGEGT. The CDR3 loop reads CASSYRSMNTEAFF. CDR3 nucleotide sequence: TGTGCCAGCAGTTACAGGAGTATGAACACTGAAGCTTTCTTT.

The table lists this clonotype with a few counts. The chain has TRBV9 and TRBJ1-5; D not resolved. The CDR3 is 13 residues long. Germline CDR1 reads SGDLS; CDR2 reads YYNGEE. The V end was cut by 8 bases, the J end by 3 bases, with 12 bases between. This CDR3 reads CASSLLPNQPQHF. CDR3 DNA: TGTGCCAGTTCCCTCCTACCCAATCAGCCCCAGCATTTT. Full variable domain (rest looked up from reference TRBV9 and TRBJ1-5): DSGVTQTPKHLITATGQRVTLRCSPRSGDLSVYWYQQSLDQGLQFLIQYYNGEERAKGNILERFSAQQFPDLHSELNLSSLELGDSALYFCASSLLPNQPQHFGDGTRLSIL.

This clonotype came up a few times. V usage is TRBV6-1 and J usage is TRBJ2-3; 7 bases fit TRBD1. V lost 5 bases and J lost 2; bases outside the gene matches: 16. This CDR3 spans 18 amino acids. Germline V gene sequence: CDR1 MNHNS, CDR2 SASEGT. In DNA form, the CDR3 reads TGTGCCAGCAGTAAAACTCTGGGACAGTTTTTTACCACAGATACGCAGTATTTT. It codes for CASSKTLGQFFTTDTQYF.

This clonotype has more than one count but fewer than ten. V gene TRBV2 combines with J gene TRBJ2-1, with 12 bases lining up with TRBD2. After removal of 2 bases from V and 7 bases from J, the junction contained 6 bases not matched to a gene. The CDR3 contains 16 residues. Germline assignment: CDR1 SNHLY and CDR2 FYNNEI. The CDR3 DNA reads TGTGCCAGCAGTGAACCCCCTAGCGGGGGGGAAAATGAGCAGTTCTTC. Translation: CASSEPPSGGENEQFF.